These 20 T cell receptor beta chains were sequenced from one sample in a study of T cell changes during pregnancy in multiple sclerosis. Libraries were prepared by immunoSEQ multiplex PCR; TCRdb keeps only in-frame clonotypes and omits some of them. The data contain about 61,000 clones, about nine tenths of them seen just once; the ten biggest clones take up approximately 0.91%. This specimen was peripheral blood, taken in the first trimester of pregnancy. All receptors derive from a female donor in good health, enrolled as a control in a pregnancy study.

This sequence joins TRBV4-3 and TRBJ1-2; a possible D gene is TRBD1 (5 bases). The CDR3 is 13 amino acids. Per germline, CDR1 LGHNA and CDR2 YSLEER. Trimming pared 1 base from V and 8 bases from J, leaving 11 bases between. CDR3 in DNA: TGCGCCAGCAGCCAAGGGGGCCCTGGCGGCTACACCTTC. Translation gives CASSQGGPGGYTF.

In its sample, this clone was seen once. V is TRBV5-4 and J is TRBJ1-4; the match to TRBD1 covers 9 bases. The CDR3 has 16 amino acids. The V gene's germline CDR1 is SGHNT and CDR2 YYREEE (reference sequence). J was trimmed by 10 bases and V by 4 bases; bases with no gene match: 14. The CDR3 DNA follows: TGTGCCAGCAGCCAGATAACAGGGGGCGGTTATGGAAAACTGTTTTTT. As protein: CASSQITGGGYGKLFF.

This sequence joins TRBV10-1 and TRBJ2-7; TRBD1 matches at 8 bases. V shed 8 bases and J 0 bases; nucleotides not matched to a gene: 9. Germline CDR1 is WNHNN and CDR2 is SYGVQD (reference sequence). CDR3 length equals 15 residues. CDR3 coding DNA: TGCGCCAGCCGCCTGGACAGGGACGGCTCCTACGAGCAGTACTTC. It translates to CASRLDRDGSYEQYF.

The rearrangement uses TRBV5-1 and TRBJ2-5, with TRBD1 identical over 9 bases. V trimming: 5 bases; J trimming: 3 bases; junction bases outside the gene matches: 5. This CDR3 has 14 amino acids. Germline loops: CDR1 SGHRS, CDR2 YFSETQ. The CDR3 protein is CASRVGQGEETQYF. CDR3 nucleotide sequence: TGCGCCAGCAGGGTGGGACAGGGAGAAGAGACCCAGTACTTC.

This chain connects TRBV7-9 to TRBJ1-1; possible D gene TRBD1, 5 bases. With 6 bases removed from V and 5 bases from J, the gap between germline ends came to 13 bases. The CDR3 spans 13 residues. CDR1 is SEHNR, CDR2 FQNEAQ, per germline (reference sequence). The CDR3 sequence is CASSSDRGTEAFF. The CDR3 DNA reads as TGTGCCAGCAGTAGTGATCGGGGGACTGAAGCTTTCTTT.

This chain links TRBV30 with TRBJ2-3; D unclear. The CDR3 is 15 amino acids. V dropped 2 bases and J dropped 0 bases, with 12 bases sitting between them. Per germline, CDR1 GTSNPN and CDR2 SVGIG (reference sequence). The CDR3 is CAWSRDLMSTDTQYF. As DNA, the CDR3 is TGTGCCTGGAGTAGAGACTTAATGAGCACAGATACGCAGTATTTT.

The chain employs TRBV11-3 and TRBJ1-2, with TRBD1 identical over 7 bases. The V gene's germline CDR1 is SGHNT and CDR2 YENEEA. The CDR3 extends over 13 amino acids. Trimming removed 2 bases from V and 6 bases from J; junction bases left unmatched: 3. CDR3 coding DNA: TGTGCCAGCAGCTTAAGGGACAGTAATGGCTACACCTTC. It is translated as CASSLRDSNGYTF.

The chain joins TRBV5-6 to TRBJ2-7; no definite D call. V lost 1 base to trimming and J lost 2 bases, with 10 bases between them. This CDR3 comprises 14 residues. Germline assignment: CDR1 SGHDT and CDR2 YYEEEE. CDR3 residues: CASSLYLSPYEQYF. Here the CDR3 DNA reads TGTGCCAGCAGCTTGTACCTCAGTCCCTACGAGCAGTACTTC.

The chain has TRBV7-8 and TRBJ1-5; possibly TRBD1 for D (6 bases). Trimming shortened V by 5 bases and J by 3 bases, and 26 bases separated the two germline ends. Germline values: CDR1 SGHVS, CDR2 FQNEAQ. The CDR3 is 19 amino acids. Here the CDR3 DNA reads TGTGCCAGCAGCCTACGTGGAGGGGGGGGGCGCATGGACAATCAGCCCCAGCATTTT. This encodes CASSLRGGGGRMDNQPQHF. Looking up the rest from reference TRBV7-8 and TRBJ1-5 gives the full variable domain: GAGVSQSPRYKVAKRGQDVALRCDPISGHVSLFWYQQALGQGPEFLTYFQNEAQLDKSGLPSDRFFAERPEGSVSTLKIQRTQQEDSAVYLCASSLRGGGGRMDNQPQHFGDGTRLSIL.

J is TRBJ2-5 and V is TRBV7-9; D is possibly TRBD2 (6 bases). CDR3 size: 17 residues. Germline CDR1 and CDR2: SEHNR and FQNEAQ (reference sequence). V shed 2 bases and J shed 6 bases, with 22 bases lying between them. The CDR3 sequence is CASSLTRGSQTGKTQYF. The CDR3 coding sequence is TGTGCCAGCAGCTTAACCCGGGGGTCGCAAACGGGCAAGACCCAGTACTTC.

The J gene is TRBJ1-1, the V gene TRBV5-1; 7 bases map to TRBD1. CDR3 size: 16 residues. V was pared by 1 base and J by 0 bases, with 6 bases of the junction left unmatched. CDR1 and CDR2 from the germline V gene are SGHRS and YFSETQ. The CDR3 is CASSLRQGNLNTEAFF. For the CDR3, the DNA is TGCGCCAGCAGCTTGAGACAGGGAAACTTGAACACTGAAGCTTTCTTT.

The rearrangement links TRBV7-2 to TRBJ1-6, with 7 nucleotides matching TRBD1. This CDR3 has 15 residues. The V gene end was trimmed by 5 bases and the J gene end by 9 bases; junction bases not matched to a gene: 10. Germline values: CDR1 SGHTA, CDR2 FQGNSA. The CDR3 is CASSPGQVWGSPLHF. As DNA, the CDR3 is TGTGCCAGCAGCCCCGGACAGGTCTGGGGTTCACCCCTCCACTTT.

The chain carries TRBV30 and TRBJ1-2; D remains ambiguous. This CDR3 has 15 amino acids. Trimming stripped 0 bases from V and 8 bases from J, with 19 bases between. Germline V gives CDR1 GTSNPN, CDR2 SVGIG (reference sequence). In DNA form, the CDR3 reads TGTGCCTGGAGTGTACTAGTCACGACTTCGGGAGGCTACACCTTC. Protein sequence: CAWSVLVTTSGGYTF. Looking up the rest from reference TRBV30 and TRBJ1-2 gives the full variable domain: SQTIHQWPATLVQPVGSPLSLECTVEGTSNPNLYWYRQAAGRGLQLLFYSVGIGQISSEVPQNLSASRPQDRQFILSSKKLLLSDSGFYLCAWSVLVTTSGGYTFGSGTRLTVV.

Only one count was recorded for this clone. The rearrangement uses TRBV6-4 and TRBJ2-6; 7 bases fit TRBD2. CDR3 length: 16 residues. J lost 2 bases, V lost 6 bases, and 7 bases had no gene match. The germline gives CDR1 MRHNA, CDR2 SNTAGT. CDR3 coding DNA: TGTGCCAGCAGCCCCCGGGCGGGGGCTGGGGCCAACGTCCTGACTTTC. It is translated as CASSPRAGAGANVLTF.

V is TRBV5-6 and J is TRBJ1-1; D is undetermined. The CDR3 is 14 residues long. V was clipped by 0 bases and J by 5 bases, with 11 bases between them. Germline V gives CDR1 SGHDT, CDR2 YYEEEE. The CDR3 is CASSLVGSGTEAFF. The DNA for the CDR3 is TGTGCCAGCAGCTTGGTGGGGTCGGGGACTGAAGCTTTCTTT.

Here the CDR3 DNA reads TGTGCCAGCAGCGGTCTCGGGCCCGCCACGTCACAGGCGCGGGGGGGCACAGATACGCAGTATTTT. This translates into CASSGLGPATSQARGGTDTQYF. The rearrangement joins TRBV9 to TRBJ2-3; 8 nucleotides align to TRBD2. V gave up 3 bases and J gave up 1 base; unmatched junction bases: 25. Per germline, CDR1 SGDLS and CDR2 YYNGEE. CDR3 length: 22 amino acids.

The chain carries TRBV7-8 and TRBJ2-3; 8 bases are a match to TRBD1. The CDR3 extends over 17 amino acids. Germline CDR1 is SGHVS and CDR2 is FQNEAQ. With V trimmed by 1 base and J by 2 bases, 8 bases remained unmatched. DNA for the CDR3: TGTGCCAGCAGCTTAGGGGTTGGACAGGGTTTCACAGATACGCAGTATTTT. This gives the protein CASSLGVGQGFTDTQYF.

This chain connects TRBV18 to TRBJ2-1; 7 bases fit TRBD1. Germline CDR1 is KGHSH and CDR2 is LQKENI. Losses at the gene ends were 5 bases for V and 7 bases for J; bases not matched to a gene: 8. The CDR3 spans 14 residues. CDR3 sequence reads: CASSTRTGENEQFF. The DNA for the CDR3 is TGTGCCAGCTCAACACGGACAGGAGAGAATGAGCAGTTCTTC.

The chain recombines TRBV11-3 with TRBJ2-3, with 9 bases matching TRBD2. J was trimmed by 0 bases and V by 5 bases; bases with no gene match: 6. This CDR3 is 16 amino acids long. Germline-derived CDR1 and CDR2 are SGHNT and YENEEA. The DNA of the CDR3 is TGTGCCAGCAGCGGGGGACTAGCTCTTAGCACAGATACGCAGTATTTT. It encodes CASSGGLALSTDTQYF. Complete variable domain (other parts from reference TRBV11-3 and TRBJ2-3): EAGVVQSPRYKIIEKKQPVAFWCNPISGHNTLYWYLQNLGQGPELLIRYENEEAVDDSQLPKDRFSAERLKGVDSTLKIQPAELGDSAVYLCASSGGLALSTDTQYFGPGTRLTVL.

The chain recombines TRBV4-1 with TRBJ1-2; D gene ambiguous. V was trimmed by 1 base and J by 1 base, leaving 16 bases between them. From germline, CDR1 is MGHRA and CDR2 YSYEKL. CDR3 length: 17 amino acids. The CDR3 is CASSQVHTLRSNYGYTF. CDR3 in DNA: TGCGCCAGCAGCCAAGTGCATACATTAAGGAGTAACTATGGCTACACCTTC.